Each of the 13 T cell receptor beta chains below was sequenced from the same sample in a study of a mutant IDH1 vaccine in newly diagnosed glioma. The method was immunoSEQ multiplex PCR; TCRdb's version includes in-frame clones alone and lacks a portion of them. The table lists about 58,000 clones, approximately 80% of them singletons. These receptors are not linked to any known antigen. Time point specified: week 35, safety follow-up. Each dose delivered 300 ug of mutant IDH1 20-mer peptide subcutaneously with imiquimod. The source was PBMCs, collected from a glioma patient whose treatment included an IDH1 peptide vaccine. The receptors come from a man in his forties with glioma.

The CDR3 region is CASSFNRLQETQYF. For the CDR3, the DNA is TGTGCCAGCAGCTTCAACAGGTTACAAGAGACCCAGTACTTC. This chain joins TRBV5-6 and TRBJ2-5, with D perhaps TRBD1 (5 bases). Germline V gives CDR1 SGHDT, CDR2 YYEEEE. The CDR3 covers 14 residues. Trimming left V 2 bases short and J 2 bases short, with 10 bases between.

This chain joins TRBV28 and TRBJ2-7; 7 nucleotides match TRBD1. V gave up 7 bases and J gave up 0 bases; unmatched junction bases: 6. Germline V CDR1 and CDR2: MDHEN, SYDVKM. There are 14 residues in the CDR3. CDR3 nucleotide sequence: TGTGCCAGCACTACCGGGACAGCCTCCTACGAGCAGTACTTC. Its translation: CASTTGTASYEQYF.

The chain carries TRBV7-6 and TRBJ1-1; possible D gene TRBD1, 5 bases. The CDR3 loop spans 14 amino acids. In germline, CDR1 is SGHVS, CDR2 FNYEAQ. The V gene lost 1 base and the J gene lost 4 bases, with 10 bases spanning the gap. The CDR3 nucleotides are TGTGCCAGCAGCTTAGGAGGGGTTTCCACTGAAGCTTTCTTT. Protein: CASSLGGVSTEAFF. The complete variable domain, with remaining parts taken from reference TRBV7-6 and TRBJ1-1, reads GAGVSQSPRYKVTKRGQDVALRCDPISGHVSLYWYRQALGQGPEFLTYFNYEAQQDKSGLPNDRFSAERPEGSISTLTIQRTEQRDSAMYRCASSLGGVSTEAFFGQGTRLTVV.

This rearrangement joins TRBV30 to TRBJ2-5; the D gene is possibly TRBD2 (6 bases). Germline V gene lookup returns CDR1 GTSNPN and CDR2 SVGIG (reference sequence). The CDR3 contains 14 residues. V was shortened by 2 bases and J by 3 bases, with 13 bases between the two germline ends. The CDR3 here is CAWSLGGLKETQYF. The CDR3 nucleotides read TGTGCCTGGAGTTTGGGGGGACTCAAAGAGACCCAGTACTTC.

V gene TRBV7-8 combines with J gene TRBJ2-7, with 11 bases fitting TRBD1. V lost 5 bases to trimming and J lost 6 bases; unmatched junction nucleotides: 6. The CDR3 is 14 residues long. The germline V gene encodes CDR1 SGHVS and CDR2 FQNEAQ. The CDR3 loop is CASSMGQGGVEQYF. DNA of the CDR3: TGTGCCAGCAGCATGGGACAGGGGGGTGTCGAGCAGTACTTC.

The CDR3 sequence is CAWWDTTAPEAFF. The CDR3 DNA follows: TGTGCCTGGTGGGACACAACGGCACCTGAAGCTTTCTTT. This sequence joins TRBV30 and TRBJ1-1; maybe TRBD1 (6 bases). There are 13 residues in the CDR3. Per the germline V gene, CDR1 is GTSNPN and CDR2 is SVGIG (reference sequence). V was shortened by 5 bases and J by 6 bases, with 16 bases between the two germline ends.

The J gene is TRBJ2-1, the V gene TRBV19, with D possibly TRBD2 on 5 matching bases. Germline V CDR1 and CDR2: LNHDA, SQIVND (reference sequence). The V end lost 5 bases, the J end lost 6 bases, and 14 bases lay between the germline ends. This CDR3 contains 14 residues. The CDR3 loop reads CASSRMNSGNEQFF. The CDR3 coding sequence is TGTGCCAGTAGTCGAATGAACAGCGGCAATGAGCAGTTCTTC.

This clone has only one observation. The V and J genes are TRBV11-2 and TRBJ2-1; the D call may be TRBD1 or TRBD2 (5 bases each). V lost 3 bases to trimming and J lost 13 bases, with 13 bases between them. CDR3 size: 12 residues. Germline CDR1 and CDR2: SGHAT and FQNNGV. CDR3: CASSFPRAGQFF. The CDR3 nucleotides read TGTGCCAGCAGCTTTCCCAGGGCGGGTCAGTTCTTC. The entire variable domain, with the rest obtained from reference TRBV11-2 and TRBJ2-1, is as follows: EAGVAQSPRYKIIEKRQSVAFWCNPISGHATLYWYQQILGQGPKLLIQFQNNGVVDDSQLPKDRFSAERLKGVDSTLKIQPAKLEDSAVYLCASSFPRAGQFFGPGTRLTVL.

This clone was seen only once. The gene calls are TRBV19 and TRBJ2-2, with D possibly matching TRBD2 (6 bases). Germline assignment: CDR1 LNHDA and CDR2 SQIVND (reference sequence). The CDR3 runs 15 residues. Trimming stripped 10 bases from V and 2 bases from J, with 17 bases between. The CDR3 DNA sequence: TGTGCCACCTCTGAACTGGGACTTAACACCGGGGAGCTGTTTTTT. Protein sequence: CATSELGLNTGELFF.

V is TRBV4-2 and J is TRBJ2-7; D is undetermined. This CDR3 spans 14 amino acids. The germline gives CDR1 LGHNA, CDR2 YNFKEQ. The germline V and J ends were trimmed by 1 base and 2 bases, with 9 bases remaining between them. The CDR3 region is CASSQAAGPYEQYF. The CDR3 DNA sequence: TGTGCCAGCAGCCAAGCGGCCGGACCCTACGAGCAGTACTTC.

This clone occurred a few times. This chain uses TRBV30 with TRBJ1-1; perhaps TRBD1 as D (5 bases). The CDR3 is 12 amino acids. Trimming took 4 bases from V and 6 from J, leaving 12 bases between them. The germline CDR1 and CDR2 sequences are GTSNPN and SVGIG (reference sequence). The CDR3 protein is CAWTMGGAEAFF. CDR3 nucleotide sequence: TGTGCCTGGACTATGGGGGGGGCTGAAGCTTTCTTT.

This clone was seen once. Here the CDR3 DNA reads TGTGCCAGCAGCGGGGGTGAGACAGGGTTTCAAAACATTCAGTACTTC. Protein: CASSGGETGFQNIQYF. The chain has TRBV5-4 and TRBJ2-4; 7 bases are a match to TRBD1. The CDR3 loop spans 16 amino acids. V lost 4 bases to trimming and J lost 5 bases; unmatched junction nucleotides: 12. The V gene's germline CDR1 is SGHNT and CDR2 YYREEE (reference sequence).

This sequence joins TRBV9 and TRBJ1-1; D unresolved. Germline V gene sequence: CDR1 SGDLS, CDR2 YYNGEE. Trimming left V 4 bases short and J 6 bases short, with 10 bases between. This CDR3 spans 12 amino acids. The CDR3 DNA reads as TGTGCCAGCAGCCCTCCCGACCCTGAAGCTTTCTTT. Encoded protein: CASSPPDPEAFF.